Each of the 13 T cell receptor beta chains below was sequenced from the same sample in a study of patients and donors after allogeneic stem cell transplantation. Using its own MiXCR run on the RT-PCR reads, TCRdb lists one record per CDR3 protein. Of 400,000 to 450,000 distinct CDR3 sequences in the sample, 16% were seen once. The sample consisted of blood, either unsorted or a sorted T cell fraction (not recorded which). Every receptor here comes from a human donor who was either an allogeneic HSCT recipient or a stem cell or donor lymphocyte infusion donor (not recorded which). It is not recorded whose cells these are; they may come from a transplant donor.

This clonotype was counted only a few times. This sequence joins TRBV24-1 and TRBJ1-2; possible D gene TRBD1, 5 bases. This CDR3 spans 15 amino acids. The V end was cut by 4 bases, the J end by 0 bases, with 11 bases between. The V gene's germline CDR1 is KGHDR and CDR2 SFDVKD. The CDR3: CATSDPGTTNYGYTF. CDR3 DNA sequence: TGTGCCACCAGTGACCCAGGGACCACTAACTATGGCTACACCTTC.

The chain uses TRBV10-3 and TRBJ1-1; tentatively, D is TRBD1 (5 bases). Per germline, CDR1 ENHRY and CDR2 SYGVKD. This CDR3 spans 14 amino acids. With 5 bases removed from V and 3 bases from J, the gap between germline ends came to 13 bases. The CDR3 loop is CAISFGGSDTEAFF. The CDR3 DNA reads TGTGCCATCAGTTTCGGGGGATCGGACACTGAAGCTTTCTTT.

This clonotype occurred a few times. The CDR3 DNA is TGTGCCAGCAAGGGCCAATTGGTCGGATACGAGCAGTACTTC. It is translated as CASKGQLVGYEQYF. J is TRBJ2-7 and V is TRBV28; unclear D gene. This CDR3 region has 14 residues. Germline assignment: CDR1 MDHEN and CDR2 SYDVKM. V lost 7 bases and J 4 bases, leaving 17 bases between the germline ends.

This clonotype was observed a few times. The V and J genes are TRBV27 and TRBJ1-1; TRBD1 is a possible D gene (5 bases). Germline CDR1 is MNHEY and CDR2 is SMNVEV (reference sequence). Trimming removed 0 bases at V and 0 bases at J, with 8 bases between. This CDR3 spans 15 amino acids. The chain's CDR3 is CASSLSGTLNTEAFF. DNA for the CDR3: TGTGCCAGCAGTTTATCCGGGACTTTGAACACTGAAGCTTTCTTT.

The chain couples TRBV24-1 to TRBJ1-5; TRBD1 might be the D (6 bases). Germline loops: CDR1 KGHDR, CDR2 SFDVKD. The CDR3 totals 15 residues. Trimming took 10 bases from V and 7 from J, leaving 22 bases between them. The CDR3 nucleotides read TGTGCCACGGCCCCCGGGACAAGTCGAAGGCAGCCCCAGCATTTT. As protein: CATAPGTSRRQPQHF.

This clonotype appeared a few times. V and J are TRBV7-9 and TRBJ1-2, with D possibly being TRBD1 (6 bases). V was cut by 5 bases and J by 7 bases, with 17 bases left in between. This CDR3 is 14 amino acids long. Germline V gives CDR1 SEHNR, CDR2 FQNEAQ (reference sequence). CDR3: CASSHPGDLSGYTF. As DNA, the CDR3 is TGTGCCAGCAGCCATCCAGGGGACCTATCTGGCTACACCTTC.

This clonotype was observed a single time. This chain connects TRBV6-2 or TRBV6-3 to TRBJ2-7; D is undetermined. The V end was cut by 2 bases, the J end by 5 bases, with 16 bases between. The CDR3 has 15 amino acids. The germline V gene has CDR1 MNHEY and CDR2 SVGEGT. The CDR3 region has the DNA TGTGCCAGCAGTTACGTTCCGTTACGGGCTCACGAGCAGTACTTC. This sequence encodes CASSYVPLRAHEQYF.

This clonotype was recorded a few times. The genes are TRBV5-1 and TRBJ2-2; no clear D gene. The CDR3 is 15 residues long. The germline V gene has CDR1 SGHRS and CDR2 YFSETQ. V was cut by 0 bases and J by 1 base, with 7 bases left in between. As DNA, the CDR3 is TGCGCCAGCAGCTTGGCGGCCAAGAACACCGGGGAGCTGTTTTTT. The encoded protein is CASSLAAKNTGELFF.

The gene calls are TRBV5-1 and TRBJ2-1; 14 positions agree with TRBD2. V was pared by 4 bases and J by 5 bases, with 8 bases of the junction left unmatched. This CDR3 has 17 residues. Looked up from germline, CDR1 is SGHRS and CDR2 is YFSETQ. CDR3 DNA: TGCGCCAGCAGCGCAAGACTAGCGGGAGGGAAGGACAATGAGCAGTTCTTC. This codes for CASSARLAGGKDNEQFF.

This clonotype came up a few times. The V gene is TRBV18, the J gene TRBJ1-2; no firm D call. From germline, CDR1 is KGHSH and CDR2 LQKENI. V shed 1 base and J shed 4 bases, with 10 bases lying between them. The CDR3 consists of 14 residues. CDR3: CASSPLADSYGYTF. CDR3 DNA: TGTGCCAGCTCACCACTCGCAGACTCCTATGGCTACACCTTC.

The chain carries TRBV2 and TRBJ2-4, with 8 nucleotides matching TRBD2. Germline V gene lookup returns CDR1 SNHLY and CDR2 FYNNEI. This CDR3 is built from 16 residues. The J segment lost 2 bases and the V segment lost 3 bases, leaving 6 bases of the junction unmatched. CDR3 in DNA: TGTGCCAGCAGTGAGGGCGGCGGGGGGCCCAAAAACATTCAGTACTTC. The encoded protein is CASSEGGGGPKNIQYF.

This clonotype was seen a handful of times. The rearrangement joins TRBV4-2 to TRBJ2-2, with 9 bases identical to TRBD1. There are 16 residues in the CDR3. The V and J ends lost 2 bases and 6 bases, in that order; junction bases with no gene match: 7. Germline V gene sequence: CDR1 LGHNA, CDR2 YNFKEQ. CDR3 residues: CASSQNPDRGAGELFF. For the CDR3, the DNA is TGTGCCAGCAGCCAAAACCCGGACAGGGGCGCCGGGGAGCTGTTTTTT.

The gene calls are TRBV29-1 and TRBJ1-1, with a weak D call TRBD1 (5 bases). The CDR3 length is 13 residues. Germline V gene data show CDR1 as SQVTM and CDR2 as ANQGSEA. Trimming stripped 4 bases from V and 0 bases from J, with 9 bases between. CDR3 sequence: CSVAKGVNTEAFF. The CDR3 region has the DNA TGCAGCGTTGCGAAAGGGGTGAACACTGAAGCTTTCTTT.